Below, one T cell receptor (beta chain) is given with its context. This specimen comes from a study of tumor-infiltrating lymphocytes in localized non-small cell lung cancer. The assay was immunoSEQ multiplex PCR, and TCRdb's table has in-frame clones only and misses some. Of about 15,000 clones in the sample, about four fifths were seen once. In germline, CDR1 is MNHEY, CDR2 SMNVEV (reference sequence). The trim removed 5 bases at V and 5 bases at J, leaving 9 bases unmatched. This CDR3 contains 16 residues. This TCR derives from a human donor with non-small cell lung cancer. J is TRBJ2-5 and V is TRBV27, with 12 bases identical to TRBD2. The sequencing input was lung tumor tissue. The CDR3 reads CASSPTGTSGSETQYF. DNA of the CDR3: TGTGCCAGCAGTCCAACCGGGACTAGCGGGTCGGAGACCCAGTACTTC.